This T cell receptor beta chain was captured in a study of control samples from healthy donors and cancer patients. The method was immunoSEQ multiplex PCR; TCRdb's version includes in-frame clones alone and lacks a portion of them. The sample lists 70,000 or so clones, around 92% seen once, with 15% to 20% in the top ten. Germline V gene lookup returns CDR1 SGHRS and CDR2 YFSETQ. This CDR3 comprises 15 residues. After removal of 0 bases from V and 5 bases from J, the junction contained 2 bases not matched to a gene. Specimen: PBMCs. V is TRBV5-1 and J is TRBJ2-3; TRBD2 aligns across 11 bases. The sequence came from a man aged 60 to 75 with lung cancer. Written as DNA, the CDR3 is TGCGCCAGCAGCTTGGCTCTAGCGGGGGGAGATACGCAGTATTTT. Protein product: CASSLALAGGDTQYF. Full variable domain (rest looked up from reference TRBV5-1 and TRBJ2-3): KAGVTQTPRYLIKTRGQQVTLSCSPISGHRSVSWYQQTPGQGLQFLFEYFSETQRNKGNFPGRFSGRQFSNSRSEMNVSTLELGDSALYLCASSLALAGGDTQYFGPGTRLTVL.